The following is a T cell receptor (beta chain) sequence with its context. Antigen: not known. Per germline, CDR1 SEHNR and CDR2 FQNEAQ (reference sequence). This CDR3 region has 13 residues. Deletions cut 3 bases from V and 3 bases from J, with 9 bases between. The donors, aged roughly 6 to 95, were healthy Caucasians from Russia. Peripheral blood was drawn, roughly 10 milliliters per donor. The sample belongs to a study of blood T cells in healthy people across ages. Notes on the study in general: Per-million-T-cell TCR beta diversity fell roughly linearly with age.

It was with a sample-barcoded 5' primer and a J-beta primer mix that a second PCR of roughly 6 to 12 cycles was run. TCRdb processed the 5' RACE reads anew with MiXCR; each CDR3 protein has one entry. In the table there are roughly 2 million distinct CDR3 sequences, roughly 49% of which are singletons. This chain joins TRBV7-9 and TRBJ2-7; D unresolved. This TCR was sampled from a woman in her thirties or forties in good health. The sample was blood. CDR3 sequence: CASSLDDYYEQYF. CDR3 bases: TGTGCCAGCAGCTTGGATGATTACTACGAGCAGTACTTC.